This TCR beta chain comes out of a study of blood T cells in healthy people across ages. The study's findings and limits: Compared with aged donors, long-lived donors showed fewer expanded clones, suggesting selection. Calculation of diversity from one million T cells yielded estimates considered to be underestimates. TCR beta diversity correlated strongly with naive T cell percentage.

Each sample used at least 6.5 million PBMCs. The CDR3 loop spans 12 amino acids. CDR1 SGHTA and CDR2 FQGNSA come from the germline V gene. V lost 7 bases, J lost 3 bases, and 10 bases lay in between. Many counts were recorded for this clonotype. Its specificity is unknown. Combining a sample-barcoded 5' primer with a J-beta primer mix, a second PCR ran for about 7 to 11 cycles. TCRdb passed the 5' RACE reads through MiXCR, listing each CDR3 protein once. The repertoire consists of 600,000 or so distinct CDR3 sequences, with under 30% occurring once and the leading ten covering 15% to 18%. This clonotype was sampled from a woman older than 75 in good health. The chain carries TRBV7-2 and TRBJ2-7; D tentatively fits TRBD1 or TRBD2 (5 bases each). What was sequenced was blood. The CDR3 region has the DNA TGTGCCAGCATGAGGGACCACTACGAGCAGTACTTC. This gives the protein CASMRDHYEQYF.